A selection of T cell receptor beta chains follows, all from one sample in a study of blood T cell repertoires in COVID-19. TCRdb's table, derived via immunoSEQ multiplex PCR, lists solely in-frame clones and lacks some. Of more than 300,000 clones in the sample, around nine tenths were seen once. The specimen was peripheral blood. All receptors derive from a woman aged 18-29 years who had recovered from COVID-19. CDR3s include the opening cysteine and the closing phenylalanine or tryptophan. A D gene is named only where the DNA matches it firmly. Size values are once, few and many counts, or a class for expanded clones, and some rows have none.

V: TRBV19
J: TRBJ1-2
size: few
D: -
DNA: TGTGCCAGTAGTGGACAGACTAACTATGGCTACACCTTC
CDR3: CASSGQTNYGYTF

V: TRBV7-9
J: TRBJ2-2
size: -
D: TRBD1
DNA: TGTGCCAGCAGCACACAACCGGGACAGGCGAACACCGGGGAGCTGTTTTTT
CDR3: CASSTQPGQANTGELFF

V: TRBV27
J: TRBJ2-3
size: once
D: -
DNA: TGTGCCAGCAGTTTATTAGGCGGGGTTGGGGATACGCAGTATTTT
CDR3: CASSLLGGVGDTQYF

V: TRBV13
J: TRBJ1-3
size: -
D: -
DNA: TGTGCCAGCAGCTTAACCACGGACCCTCGGGGCACCATATATTTT
CDR3: CASSLTTDPRGTIYF

V: TRBV4-3
J: TRBJ2-1
size: once
D: TRBD2
DNA: TGCGCCAGCAGCCAGGTCGAGACTAGCGCGGAGCAGTTCTTC
CDR3: CASSQVETSAEQFF

V: TRBV7-2
J: TRBJ2-1
size: -
D: TRBD2
DNA: TGTGCCAGCAGCTTTGCGACTAGCGGGACGTACAATGAGCAGTTCTTC
CDR3: CASSFATSGTYNEQFF

V: TRBV9
J: TRBJ1-2
size: -
D: -
DNA: TGTGCCAGCAGCGTGGCCCAGAACTATGGCTACACCTTC
CDR3: CASSVAQNYGYTF

V: TRBV19
J: TRBJ1-3
size: -
D: TRBD1
DNA: TGTGCCAGTCTCCGGGACAGGGGATTGAGCTCTGGAAACACCATATATTTT
CDR3: CASLRDRGLSSGNTIYF

V: TRBV24-1
J: TRBJ2-1
size: -
D: TRBD2
DNA: TGTGCCACCAGTGACCCCTTGACTAGCGGAAGGAGGAATGAGCAGTTCTTC
CDR3: CATSDPLTSGRRNEQFF

V: TRBV7-2
J: TRBJ1-2
size: -
D: TRBD1
DNA: TGTGCCAGCAGCTTAGGAACAGGGGGCTCTGGCTACACCTTC
CDR3: CASSLGTGGSGYTF

V: TRBV12-2
J: TRBJ2-2
size: -
D: -
DNA: TGTGCAAGTCGCCAAGGGACTAGCGGAACGAACACCGGGGAGCTGTTTTTT
CDR3: CASRQGTSGTNTGELFF

V: TRBV13
J: TRBJ1-3
size: -
D: -
DNA: TGTGCCAGCAGCCCATTGACAGGACCCTCCTCTGGAAACACCATATATTTT
CDR3: CASSPLTGPSSGNTIYF

V: TRBV5-4
J: TRBJ1-1
size: -
D: TRBD1
DNA: TGTGCCAGCAGCTTACAGGGGGTTTTAAACACTGAAGCTTTCTTT
CDR3: CASSLQGVLNTEAFF

V: TRBV29-1
J: TRBJ2-1
size: -
D: TRBD2
DNA: TGCAGCGTTAAGATAGCGGGAGGGCCGGGGAATGAGCAGTTCTTC
CDR3: CSVKIAGGPGNEQFF

V: TRBV11-2
J: TRBJ1-4
size: -
D: -
DNA: TGTGCCAGCAGCTTAGGGCGGGGTTTAAGGGTAAATCATGAAAAACTGTTTTTT
CDR3: CASSLGRGLRVNHEKLFF

V: TRBV16
J: TRBJ1-1
size: -
D: -
DNA: TGTGCCAGCAGCCACACAGACATATCAAGGAACACTGAAGCTTTCTTT
CDR3: CASSHTDISRNTEAFF

V: TRBV27
J: TRBJ1-4
size: -
D: -
DNA: TGTGCCAGCAGTTTAACAGGGACTAATGAAAAACTGTTTTTT
CDR3: CASSLTGTNEKLFF

V: TRBV27
J: TRBJ2-1
size: -
D: TRBD1
DNA: TGTGCCAGCAAAACAGGGGGCTTGGATGAGCAGTTCTTC
CDR3: CASKTGGLDEQFF

V: TRBV30
J: TRBJ1-4
size: -
D: TRBD1
DNA: TGTGCCTGGTTGGACAGGGTTAATGAAAAACTGTTTTTT
CDR3: CAWLDRVNEKLFF

V: TRBV3-1/TRBV3-2
J: TRBJ2-2
size: few
D: TRBD2
DNA: TGTGCCAGCAGCCAGGGACTAGCGGGAGCCGGGGAGCTGTTTTTT
CDR3: CASSQGLAGAGELFF

V: TRBV9
J: TRBJ1-5
size: -
D: TRBD1
DNA: TGTGCCAGCAGTGTAACAGGGGGATCTCAGCCCCAGCATTTT
CDR3: CASSVTGGSQPQHF

V: TRBV11-2
J: TRBJ1-5
size: -
D: TRBD1
DNA: TGTGCCAGCAGCGCTGGGACAGGGACGAATCAGCCCCAGCATTTT
CDR3: CASSAGTGTNQPQHF

V: TRBV10-1
J: TRBJ2-3
size: -
D: TRBD2
DNA: TGCGCCAGCAGTTCCCTGGGGAGCGGGAGATATACGCAGTATTTT
CDR3: CASSSLGSGRYTQYF

V: TRBV18
J: TRBJ2-1
size: -
D: -
DNA: TGTGCCAGCTCATATCAGGGAATGGACAATGAGCAGTTCTTC
CDR3: CASSYQGMDNEQFF

V: TRBV19
J: TRBJ1-1
size: -
D: -
DNA: TGTGCCAGTAGTTTCGTCCCGGTGGGGGCCACTGAAGCTTTCTTT
CDR3: CASSFVPVGATEAFF

V: TRBV15
J: TRBJ1-2
size: -
D: TRBD1
DNA: TGTGCCACCAGCAGAGTCAGAAGGACAGGGAAGGACTATGGCTACACCTTC
CDR3: CATSRVRRTGKDYGYTF

V: TRBV9
J: TRBJ2-1
size: -
D: TRBD2
DNA: TGTGCCAGCAGTTTACTAGCGGGAGGGCCAGACAATGAGCAGTTCTTC
CDR3: CASSLLAGGPDNEQFF

V: TRBV7-8
J: TRBJ2-3
size: -
D: TRBD1
DNA: TGTGCCAGCAGCTTAACCCTGGGACAGGTAGCAACGCAGTATTTT
CDR3: CASSLTLGQVATQYF

V: TRBV5-1
J: TRBJ2-3
size: once
D: TRBD2
DNA: TGCGCCAGCAGTCTAGCGGCTAGCACAGATACGCAGTATTTT
CDR3: CASSLAASTDTQYF

V: TRBV4-1
J: TRBJ1-1
size: -
D: -
DNA: TGCGCCAGCAGCCTAATCATCCCAGGAGAAGCTTTCTTT
CDR3: CASSLIIPGEAFF

V: TRBV11-2
J: TRBJ2-3
size: -
D: -
DNA: TGTGCCAGCAGCTTCGGCCCCCTAGCGCATGATTGGGCGCAGTATTTT
CDR3: CASSFGPLAHDWAQYF

V: TRBV13
J: TRBJ2-2
size: -
D: TRBD1
DNA: TGTGCCAGCAGCGTGCAGGGGGCCGGGGAGCTGTTTTTT
CDR3: CASSVQGAGELFF

V: TRBV11-2
J: TRBJ2-1
size: -
D: TRBD2
DNA: TGTGCCAGCAGCTTAGACGACTTAGCGGGGAATGAGCAGTTCTTC
CDR3: CASSLDDLAGNEQFF